Listed here are 24 T cell receptor beta chains from one sample, sequenced in a study of read filtering for tumor transcriptome and immune sequencing. This library used approximately 390 ng RNA and molecular barcoded adaptors spanning alpha/delta and beta/gamma chains. TCRdb itself ran the reads through MiXCR, one entry per CDR3 protein. The data contain fewer than 45,000 distinct CDR3 sequences, around 11% of them singletons. Sample: a population of CD138-negative cells sorted from bone marrow. The receptors were sampled from a donor aged 40 or over with multiple myeloma.

This clonotype was observed a few times. A much larger clone differs by one base, so this may be a read error. The chain joins TRBV19 to TRBJ2-1; TRBD2 aligns across 8 bases. Losses at the gene ends were 5 bases for V and 6 bases for J; bases not matched to a gene: 3. The CDR3 extends over 13 amino acids. Germline values: CDR1 LNHDA, CDR2 SQIVND (reference sequence). The CDR3 sequence is CASSRGRCNEQFF. In DNA, the CDR3 is TGTGCCAGTAGTCGCGGGAGGTGCAATGAGCAGTTCTTC.

This clonotype appeared many times. The V call is TRBV28, the J call TRBJ2-2; 9 bases match TRBD1. The CDR3 spans 15 residues. CDR1 is MDHEN and CDR2 is SYDVKM in the germline V gene. V lost 8 bases to trimming and J lost 1 base; unmatched junction nucleotides: 5. In DNA, the CDR3 is TGTGCCAGCTGCCCGGGACAGGGGAACACCGGGGAGCTGTTTTTT. As protein: CASCPGQGNTGELFF.

This clonotype has a count of ten or more. The V call is TRBV30, the J call TRBJ2-1; D not certain. The CDR3 is 11 amino acids. CDR1 and CDR2 (germline): GTSNPN, SVGIG (reference sequence). Trimming took 0 bases from V and 8 from J, leaving 5 bases between them. As DNA, the CDR3 is TGTGCCTGGAGTGTAAGGTATGAGCAGTTCTTC. Translation gives CAWSVRYEQFF. The complete variable domain, with remaining parts taken from reference TRBV30 and TRBJ2-1, reads SQTIHQWPATLVQPVGSPLSLECTVEGTSNPNLYWYRQAAGRGLQLLFYSVGIGQISSEVPQNLSASRPQDRQFILSSKKLLLSDSGFYLCAWSVRYEQFFGPGTRLTVL.

This clonotype appeared many times. Here the CDR3 DNA reads TGTGCCAGCAGAGCGAGCCCTGAGGAGCAGTTCTTC. It yields the protein CASRASPEEQFF. The chain uses TRBV7-8 and TRBJ2-1; the D is unclear. V dropped 6 bases and J dropped 10 bases, with 13 bases sitting between them. This CDR3 is built from 12 residues. Germline-derived CDR1 and CDR2 are SGHVS and FQNEAQ. Full variable domain (remainder filled in from reference TRBV7-8 and TRBJ2-1): GAGVSQSPRYKVAKRGQDVALRCDPISGHVSLFWYQQALGQGPEFLTYFQNEAQLDKSGLPSDRFFAERPEGSVSTLKIQRTQQEDSAVYLCASRASPEEQFFGPGTRLTVL.

This clonotype was counted ten times or more. This chain uses TRBV30 with TRBJ2-5; 7 bases agree with TRBD2. V gave up 3 bases and J gave up 5 bases; unmatched junction bases: 18. Per germline, CDR1 GTSNPN and CDR2 SVGIG (reference sequence). The CDR3 length is 17 residues. The CDR3 DNA reads TGTGCCTGGAGCAATAATAAGGACTACCTACTAGCGGAGACCCAGTACTTC. It yields the protein CAWSNNKDYLLAETQYF. The full variable domain, its missing parts supplied by reference TRBV30 and TRBJ2-5, is SQTIHQWPATLVQPVGSPLSLECTVEGTSNPNLYWYRQAAGRGLQLLFYSVGIGQISSEVPQNLSASRPQDRQFILSSKKLLLSDSGFYLCAWSNNKDYLLAETQYFGPGTRLLVL.

The table lists this clonotype with many counts. The CDR3 coding sequence is TGCAGTGCTAGAAGGGACCCCGCCGCAGATACGCAGTATTTT. It codes for CSARRDPAADTQYF. The J gene is TRBJ2-3, the V gene TRBV20-1, with D perhaps assigned TRBD1 or TRBD2 (5 bases each). V was trimmed by 2 bases and J by 4 bases, leaving 13 bases between them. CDR3 length: 14 amino acids. Germline-derived CDR1 and CDR2 are DFQATT and SNEGSKA (reference sequence).

With respect to this clonotype: A read error may be the cause here, since a much bigger clone is one base away. The chain has TRBV28 and TRBJ2-3; D remains ambiguous. From germline, CDR1 is MDHEN and CDR2 SYDVKM. This CDR3 is 15 amino acids long. In DNA form, the CDR3 reads TGTGCCAGAAGTTCCCTCCGGGCCCAAACAGATACGAAGTATTTT. This codes for CARSSLRAQTDTKYF.

This clonotype was recorded once. The CDR3 protein is CSAALAGGRTDTQYF. The CDR3 nucleotides are TGCAGCGCCGCTCTAGCGGGGGGACGCACAGATACGCAGTATTTT. This chain connects TRBV29-1 to TRBJ2-3; 11 bases are shared with TRBD2. CDR1 and CDR2 (germline): SQVTM, ANQGSEA. The V segment lost 7 bases and the J segment 1 base; nucleotides outside the gene matches: 7. This CDR3 spans 15 amino acids.

This clonotype has a count of ten or more. The chain joins TRBV7-2 to TRBJ2-5; 10 positions match TRBD2. From germline, CDR1 is SGHTA and CDR2 FQGNSA. The CDR3 spans 17 residues. V lost 0 bases to trimming and J lost 7 bases; unmatched junction nucleotides: 11. The DNA of the CDR3 is TGTGCCAGCAGCTTAGCGCCTAGCGGGGGCCCGGGGGGGACCCAGTACTTC. Protein product: CASSLAPSGGPGGTQYF.

This clonotype showed up many times. V and J are TRBV23-1 and TRBJ2-2; D not resolved. TRBV23-1 is noted as an ORF with a role that remains uncertain. This CDR3 spans 13 amino acids. Trimming shortened V by 0 bases and J by 8 bases, and 7 bases separated the two germline ends. DNA for the CDR3: TGCGCCAGCAGTCAATCGTCTACTGGGGAGCTGTTTTTT. This codes for CASSQSSTGELFF.

This clonotype was picked up many times. V gene TRBV7-3 combines with J gene TRBJ2-2; unclear D gene. Germline CDR1 reads SGHTA; CDR2 reads FQGTGA. Trimming removed 5 bases at V and 4 bases at J, with 11 bases between. The CDR3 extends over 14 amino acids. CDR3 residues: CASSASYVTGELFF. CDR3 sequence (DNA): TGTGCCAGCAGCGCCTCGTACGTCACCGGGGAGCTGTTTTTT.

Points on this clonotype: This likely reflects a read error, since a far larger clone is one base away. This rearrangement joins TRBV7-2 to TRBJ2-7; no definite D call. V lost 2 bases, J lost 2 bases, and 10 bases lay in between. CDR3 length: 14 residues. Germline loops: CDR1 SGHTA, CDR2 FQGNSA. CDR3 DNA sequence: TGTGCCAGCAGCTTAACGGACGGCACCTACGAGCAGTACTTC. Its protein is CASSLTDGTYEQYF. The variable domain in full, with the rest retrieved from reference TRBV7-2 and TRBJ2-7, is GAGVSQSPSNKVTEKGKDVELRCDPISGHTALYWYRQSLGQGLEFLIYFQGNSAPDKSGLPSDRFSAERTGGSVSTLTIQRTQQEDSAVYLCASSLTDGTYEQYFGPGTRLTVT.

This clonotype was counted ten times or more. At one of its ends the junction is not consistent with the germline gene, which may arise from a read error. The V and J genes are TRBV19 and TRBJ2-7; the D gene is possibly TRBD2 (5 bases). This CDR3 comprises 12 residues. Germline CDR1 LNHDA, CDR2 SQIVND (reference sequence). The chain's CDR3 is CASSVGLGEQCF. The CDR3 DNA is TGTGCCAGTAGTGTCGGTTTGGGAGAGCAGTGCTTC.

This clonotype was seen many times. The gene calls are TRBV4-1 and TRBJ2-2; 8 bases are shared with TRBD2. The junction had 4 bases not matched to a gene; V was cut back by 4 bases and J by 6 bases. Germline V gene lookup returns CDR1 MGHRA and CDR2 YSYEKL. This CDR3 is built from 14 residues. The CDR3 loop is CASSLRGGAGELFF. CDR3 coding DNA: TGCGCCAGCAGCCTCCGGGGGGGCGCCGGGGAGCTGTTTTTT.

This rearrangement joins TRBV5-5 to TRBJ1-3; D is uncertain. The CDR3 covers 15 residues. Germline-derived CDR1 and CDR2 are SGHKS and YYEKEE (reference sequence). V lost 0 bases and J 0 bases, leaving 7 bases between the germline ends. This CDR3 reads CASSLDFSSGNTIYF. The CDR3 DNA follows: TGTGCCAGCAGCTTGGACTTCAGCTCTGGAAACACCATATATTTT. Combining the CDR3 with reference TRBV5-5 and TRBJ1-3 gives the whole variable domain DAGVTQSPTHLIKTRGQQVTLRCSPISGHKSVSWYQQVLGQGPQFIFQYYEKEERGRGNFPDRFSARQFPNYSSELNVNALLLGDSALYLCASSLDFSSGNTIYFGEGSWLTVV.

This clonotype appeared many times. The chain is built from TRBV24-1 and TRBJ2-7; TRBD1 agrees at 7 bases. Germline V gene data show CDR1 as KGHDR and CDR2 as SFDVKD. This CDR3 is built from 13 residues. The ends lost 5 bases at V and 6 bases at J; junction bases unmatched: 6. The CDR3 sequence: CATSVQQGSEQYF. DNA for the CDR3: TGTGCCACCAGTGTCCAACAGGGGTCCGAGCAGTACTTC.

This clonotype was found many times. The chain employs TRBV29-1 and TRBJ1-1; D remains ambiguous. V was shortened by 7 bases and J by 5 bases, with 17 bases between the two germline ends. The CDR3 has 13 amino acids. The germline V gene has CDR1 SQVTM and CDR2 ANQGSEA. The CDR3 region is CSASDITRTEAFF. CDR3 sequence (DNA): TGCAGCGCCTCCGATATAACGCGGACTGAAGCTTTCTTT.

This clonotype has ten or more counts. In DNA form, the CDR3 reads TGTGCCAGCAGGGCGGCCCTTGGGTTTGGCACCGGGGAGCTGTTTTTT. This sequence encodes CASRAALGFGTGELFF. The chain recombines TRBV6-5 with TRBJ2-2; D remains unclear. The CDR3 runs 16 residues. Trimming removed 6 bases at V and 4 bases at J, with 18 bases between. Looked up from germline, CDR1 is MNHEY and CDR2 is SVGAGI.

About this clonotype: A much larger clone lies one base from this, so it may be a read error. The chain uses TRBV9 and TRBJ2-2, with D possibly called TRBD1 or TRBD2 (5 bases each). Germline V lookup: CDR1 SGDLS, CDR2 YYNGEE. CDR3 size: 15 residues. CDR3 loop: CASSVRRQGPGVLFF. The DNA for the CDR3 is TGTGCCAGCAGCGTAAGGCGTCAGGGCCCCGGGGTGCTGTTTTTT. Combining the CDR3 with reference TRBV9 and TRBJ2-2 gives the whole variable domain DSGVTQTPKHLITATGQRVTLRCSPRSGDLSVYWYQQSLDQGLQFLIQYYNGEERAKGNILERFSAQQFPDLHSELNLSSLELGDSALYFCASSVRRQGPGVLFFGEGSRLTVL.

This clonotype was seen at least ten times. The chain joins TRBV5-6 to TRBJ1-5, with D perhaps TRBD1 (6 bases). The CDR3 extends over 16 amino acids. V lost 4 bases and J 0 bases, leaving 14 bases between the germline ends. Germline loops: CDR1 SGHDT, CDR2 YYEEEE. This CDR3 reads CASSRGGAYSNQPQHF. The DNA of the CDR3 is TGTGCCAGCAGCCGGGGGGGGGCTTATAGCAATCAGCCCCAGCATTTT.

Comments on this clonotype: It differs at one base from a far larger clone, so likely a read error. The chain links TRBV7-2 to TRBJ2-1, with D possibly matching TRBD1 (6 bases). This CDR3 contains 13 residues. Germline V gene sequence: CDR1 SGHTA, CDR2 FQGNSA. The CDR3 region is CASSLGGTNVQFF. The CDR3 region has the DNA TGTGCCAGCAGCTTAGGAGGGACAAATGTGCAGTTCTTC.

This clonotype was seen at least ten times. The V call is TRBV19, the J call TRBJ2-1; D not certain. The CDR3 has 12 residues. The V gene lost 5 bases and the J gene lost 8 bases, with 10 bases spanning the gap. The germline gives CDR1 LNHDA, CDR2 SQIVND (reference sequence). CDR3 region: CASSGFPDEQFF. The CDR3 DNA follows: TGTGCCAGTAGTGGCTTTCCCGATGAGCAGTTCTTC.

Details on this clonotype: A much bigger clone sits one base away, suggesting this may be a read error. The chain recombines TRBV9 with TRBJ2-5, with TRBD2 matching over 9 bases. Trimming removed 4 bases from V and 7 bases from J; junction bases left unmatched: 14. The CDR3 runs 16 residues. CDR1 is SGDLS and CDR2 is YYNGEE in the germline V gene. The CDR3 DNA reads TGTGCCAGCAGCCCCCGGTTAGCGGGGGACGAAGTGACCCAGTACTTC. Translating it yields CASSPRLAGDEVTQYF.

In this sample, this clonotype turned up many times. This chain joins TRBV28 and TRBJ2-3, with TRBD1 matching 8 bases. The CDR3 has 12 amino acids. Germline V gene lookup returns CDR1 MDHEN and CDR2 SYDVKM. Germline trimming cut 6 bases from V and 7 bases from J; bases unmatched to any gene: 3. CDR3 loop: CASSDRGNTQYF. CDR3 DNA sequence: TGTGCCAGCAGCGACAGGGGAAATACGCAGTATTTT.